Following are 23 T cell receptor beta chains from one sample sequenced in a study of T cell clones after liver transplantation. Data came from immunoSEQ multiplex PCR; TCRdb stores just in-frame clones and leaves some out. The sample consists of approximately 100,000 clones, 82% of them appearing once. Sequencing was performed on CD4+ T cells from blood, taken before liver transplant. The receptors derive from a human donor who received a liver transplant.

The V call is TRBV29-1, the J call TRBJ2-7; the match to TRBD2 covers 8 bases. The CDR3 has 11 amino acids. Unmatched junction bases numbered 6, after V lost 5 bases and J lost 9 bases. In germline, CDR1 is SQVTM, CDR2 ANQGSEA. The CDR3 loop is CSVTGLGWQYF. As DNA, the CDR3 is TGCAGCGTTACGGGACTAGGGTGGCAGTACTTC.

This clone was recorded only once. The sample holds other DNA sequences that translate to the same CDR3. V is TRBV7-6 and J is TRBJ1-5, with D maybe TRBD1 (6 bases). The germline V gene has CDR1 SGHVS and CDR2 FNYEAQ. The CDR3 has 13 residues. The ends were cut back, 2 bases at V and 4 bases at J, with 6 bases in the middle. The DNA for the CDR3 is TGTGCCAGCAGCTTACAGGGGAATCAGCCCCAGCATTTT. It encodes CASSLQGNQPQHF.

The chain couples TRBV7-2 to TRBJ1-2, with 9 positions matching TRBD1. The J segment lost 8 bases and the V segment lost 5 bases, leaving 12 bases of the junction unmatched. Germline CDR1 is SGHTA and CDR2 is FQGNSA. CDR3 length equals 15 residues. The CDR3 loop is CASSTTGGQGLGYTF. CDR3 nucleotide sequence: TGTGCCAGCAGCACCACGGGGGGACAGGGTTTGGGCTACACCTTC.

The rearrangement links TRBV27 to TRBJ2-1, with unresolved D. This CDR3 region has 16 residues. Germline V gene lookup returns CDR1 MNHEY and CDR2 SMNVEV (reference sequence). V gave up 5 bases and J gave up 6 bases, with 20 bases separating them. The CDR3 DNA reads as TGTGCCAGCAGTAAAGCGCGGAGTTCGTCCCGCAATGAGCAGTTCTTC. It translates to CASSKARSSSRNEQFF.

This clone showed up just once. The genes are TRBV4-3 and TRBJ1-4; D unclear. The CDR3 runs to 14 residues. Per germline, CDR1 LGHNA and CDR2 YSLEER. Trimming left V 0 bases short and J 8 bases short, with 10 bases between. The CDR3 sequence: CASSQEGREEKLFF. The CDR3, as DNA: TGCGCCAGCAGCCAAGAAGGACGGGAGGAAAAACTGTTTTTT.

The chain's CDR3 is CASSFEGRPSAFF. The CDR3 bases are TGTGCCAGCAGTTTTGAGGGTAGACCCTCAGCTTTCTTT. This chain joins TRBV28 and TRBJ1-1; unclear D gene. The CDR3 is 13 amino acids. Germline V gives CDR1 MDHEN, CDR2 SYDVKM. V gave up 3 bases and J gave up 10 bases, with 15 bases separating them.

V gene TRBV4-2 combines with J gene TRBJ1-4; 7 bases match TRBD1. The CDR3 runs to 19 residues. From germline, CDR1 is LGHNA and CDR2 YNFKEQ. Trimming cost V 1 base and J 5 bases; bases outside gene matches: 16. As DNA, the CDR3 is TGTGCCAGCAGCCAAGTAAAGACAGGGCACCCCTCCACAAATGAAAAACTGTTTTTT. It codes for CASSQVKTGHPSTNEKLFF.

This chain links TRBV6-1 with TRBJ1-2, with a tentative D call TRBD1 (5 bases). Germline assignment: CDR1 MNHNS and CDR2 SASEGT. V lost 9 bases to trimming and J lost 0 bases, with 17 bases between them. This CDR3 spans 15 amino acids. The CDR3 loop reads CASSRSTASNYGYTF. As DNA, the CDR3 is TGTGCCAGTTCCAGATCGACAGCCTCTAACTATGGCTACACCTTC.

The chain joins TRBV10-3 to TRBJ2-4, with D maybe TRBD1 (5 bases). The CDR3 runs 15 residues. The V gene's germline CDR1 is ENHRY and CDR2 SYGVKD. V gave up 0 bases and J gave up 7 bases, with 13 bases separating them. The CDR3: CAISESFQGGNIQYF. The CDR3, as DNA: TGTGCCATCAGTGAGTCCTTTCAGGGTGGGAACATTCAGTACTTC.

This chain joins TRBV18 and TRBJ1-1; D is unresolved. Germline V CDR1 and CDR2: KGHSH, LQKENI. V was shortened by 5 bases and J by 0 bases, with 13 bases between the two germline ends. CDR3 length: 15 residues. As DNA, the CDR3 is TGTGCCAGCTCATTGTCGAGAGAGTTGAACACTGAAGCTTTCTTT. Its protein product is CASSLSRELNTEAFF.

The chain carries TRBV2 and TRBJ1-2, with TRBD1 as a possible D gene (6 bases). Germline CDR1 is SNHLY and CDR2 is FYNNEI. V lost 10 bases, J lost 1 base, and 10 bases lay in between. The CDR3 consists of 12 residues. CDR3 nucleotides: TGTGCCACCAAGGGGGATAACTATGGCTACACCTTC. Its protein product is CATKGDNYGYTF.

This chain joins TRBV27 and TRBJ1-6, with a tentative D call TRBD1 (5 bases). V gave up 6 bases and J gave up 7 bases, with 13 bases separating them. The germline V gene encodes CDR1 MNHEY and CDR2 SMNVEV (reference sequence). CDR3 length equals 14 residues. This chain's CDR3 is CASSPTVQNSPLHF. The CDR3 DNA reads TGTGCCAGCAGCCCGACAGTCCAAAATTCACCCCTCCACTTT.

V is TRBV29-1 and J is TRBJ2-7; 12 nucleotides agree with TRBD1. The V gene end was trimmed by 6 bases and the J gene end by 7 bases; junction bases not matched to a gene: 10. Germline lookup yields CDR1 SQVTM and CDR2 ANQGSEA. The CDR3 sequence is 14 residues long. The CDR3 loop is CSVRGQGASREQYF. DNA for the CDR3: TGCAGCGTGAGGGGACAGGGGGCGTCTCGAGAGCAGTACTTC.

The V gene is TRBV28, the J gene TRBJ1-4, with TRBD1 matching 8 bases. V gave up 4 bases and J gave up 6 bases; unmatched junction bases: 4. The CDR3 loop spans 14 amino acids. Germline lookup yields CDR1 MDHEN and CDR2 SYDVKM. CDR3 DNA sequence: TGTGCCAGCAGTTCGCAGGGGGCGGATGAAAAACTGTTTTTT. Protein: CASSSQGADEKLFF.

The DNA of the CDR3 is TGTGCCAGCGGGCGGTTCACCGGGGAGCTGTTTTTT. Translating gives CASGRFTGELFF. This chain joins TRBV7-3 and TRBJ2-2; the D is unclear. With 8 bases removed from V and 4 bases from J, the gap between germline ends came to 8 bases. This CDR3 comprises 12 residues. Germline loops: CDR1 SGHTA, CDR2 FQGTGA.

V and J are TRBV9 and TRBJ1-1, with D perhaps TRBD1 (6 bases). Germline V gene sequence: CDR1 SGDLS, CDR2 YYNGEE. The CDR3 is 16 residues long. Trimming removed 0 bases from V and 3 bases from J, with 15 bases in between. CDR3 protein: CASSVGAGAADTEAFF. The CDR3 DNA follows: TGTGCCAGCAGCGTAGGTGCAGGGGCGGCTGACACTGAAGCTTTCTTT.

This chain uses TRBV6-5 with TRBJ1-1; TRBD1 matches at 7 bases. CDR1 is MNHEY, CDR2 SVGAGI, per germline. V lost 2 bases, J lost 7 bases, and 10 bases stayed unmatched. The CDR3 is 15 amino acids. CDR3: CASSYRPLDRNEAFF. The CDR3 coding sequence is TGTGCCAGCAGTTACCGACCCTTGGACAGGAATGAAGCTTTCTTT.

This clone was found a few times. The rearrangement joins TRBV20-1 to TRBJ1-1, with D possibly being TRBD1 (5 bases). CDR1 and CDR2 from the germline V gene are DFQATT and SNEGSKA (reference sequence). The CDR3 is made up of 11 amino acids. Trimming took 5 bases from V and 4 from J, leaving 8 bases between them. DNA for the CDR3: TGCAGTGCTCTCGACAGCACTGAAGCTTTCTTT. Its protein is CSALDSTEAFF.

The chain carries TRBV4-1 and TRBJ2-5, with D unclear. V lost 1 base, J lost 5 bases, and 14 bases lay in between. This CDR3 has 15 residues. Looked up from germline, CDR1 is MGHRA and CDR2 is YSYEKL. The CDR3, as DNA: TGCGCCAGCAGCCAAGCTTTCATACCCCAGGAGACCCAGTACTTC. Translation: CASSQAFIPQETQYF.

The gene calls are TRBV11-1 and TRBJ1-4, with a tentative D call TRBD1 (5 bases). Germline CDR1 SGHAT, CDR2 FQDESV (reference sequence). This CDR3 region has 13 residues. Trimming cost V 2 bases and J 12 bases, with 13 bases left between them. Here the CDR3 reads CASSLNQGPELFF. The CDR3 DNA reads TGTGCCAGCAGCTTAAACCAGGGACCGGAACTGTTTTTT.

This clone was recorded once. The chain links TRBV6-1 to TRBJ2-1, with 11 bases identical to TRBD2. Germline assignment: CDR1 MNHNS and CDR2 SASEGT. The trim removed 2 bases at V and 9 bases at J, leaving 6 bases unmatched. There are 15 residues in the CDR3. In nucleotides, the CDR3 is TGTGCCAGCAGTGAACTACTAGCGGGAGCTGGTGAGCAGTTCTTC. This translates into CASSELLAGAGEQFF.

The chain employs TRBV7-7 and TRBJ2-7; D ambiguous. The CDR3 consists of 14 residues. Germline assignment: CDR1 SSHAT and CDR2 FNYEAQ (reference sequence). V gave up 5 bases and J gave up 3 bases, with 14 bases separating them. The CDR3 loop is CASSVGHSSYEQYF. CDR3 bases: TGTGCCAGCAGCGTGGGTCATTCGAGCTACGAGCAGTACTTC.

The table lists this clone with a few counts. This chain joins TRBV7-2 and TRBJ2-2; D is unresolved. CDR3 size: 13 residues. Germline CDR1 reads SGHTA; CDR2 reads FQGNSA. The germline V and J ends were trimmed by 4 bases and 0 bases, with 3 bases remaining between them. In nucleotides, the CDR3 is TGTGCCAGCAGCTCTCCGAACACCGGGGAGCTGTTTTTT. Its protein product is CASSSPNTGELFF.